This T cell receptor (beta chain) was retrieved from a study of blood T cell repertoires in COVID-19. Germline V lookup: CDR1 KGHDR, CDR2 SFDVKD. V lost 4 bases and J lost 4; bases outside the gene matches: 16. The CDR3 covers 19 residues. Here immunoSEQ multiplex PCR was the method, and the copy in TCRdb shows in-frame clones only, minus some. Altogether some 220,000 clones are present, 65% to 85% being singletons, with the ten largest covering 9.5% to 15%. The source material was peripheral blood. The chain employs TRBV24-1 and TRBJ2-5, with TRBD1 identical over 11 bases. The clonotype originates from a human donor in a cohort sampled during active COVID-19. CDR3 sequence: CATSDPGQGAKEWVETQYF. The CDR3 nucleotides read TGTGCCACCAGTGACCCAGGACAGGGGGCCAAGGAGTGGGTAGAGACCCAGTACTTC.